Presented here are 6 T cell receptor beta chains from one specimen sequenced in a study of T-cell memory formation after mild COVID-19. TCRdb reprocessed the 5' RACE reads with MiXCR, giving one entry per CDR3 protein. The sample holds a few hundred thousand distinct CDR3 sequences; 10% are singletons and the top ten take just over 3%. The sequenced sample consisted of PBMCs or a T cell subset sorted from them (not recorded which). All receptors come from a man aged 18 to 29 who had mild COVID-19 (a few samples of this study predate the infection). Cell type and time point are not known.

This clonotype was seen more than once but under ten times. Compared with germline, one end of the junction differs, possibly owing to a read error. The chain uses TRBV3-1 and TRBJ2-1, with 9 positions matching TRBD1. Germline V gives CDR1 LGHDT, CDR2 YNNKEL (reference sequence). CDR3 size: 14 residues. CDR3 sequence (DNA): TGTGCCAGCAGCCAGAACTGGGCCGGGACAGGGTGTATCTTC. This gives the protein CASSQNWAGTGCIF.

This clonotype was counted only a few times. The genes are TRBV29-1 and TRBJ2-3, with 10 positions matching TRBD2. CDR1 and CDR2 (germline): SQVTM, ANQGSEA. CDR3 size: 16 residues. Trimming removed 4 bases from V and 0 bases from J; junction bases left unmatched: 7. The CDR3 DNA follows: TGCAGCGTTGGAAGCGGGGGGGGAACTAGCACAGATACGCAGTATTTT. It translates to CSVGSGGGTSTDTQYF.

This clonotype was observed a few times. The chain links TRBV5-1 to TRBJ1-1; perhaps TRBD1 as D (6 bases). The CDR3 is 15 amino acids. The germline V gene encodes CDR1 SGHRS and CDR2 YFSETQ. Trimming pared 4 bases from V and 0 bases from J, leaving 13 bases between. CDR3 protein: CASSRTGTLNTEAFF. The CDR3 DNA reads as TGCGCCAGCAGCAGGACCGGGACATTGAACACTGAAGCTTTCTTT. Full variable domain (remainder filled in from reference TRBV5-1 and TRBJ1-1): KAGVTQTPRYLIKTRGQQVTLSCSPISGHRSVSWYQQTPGQGLQFLFEYFSETQRNKGNFPGRFSGRQFSNSRSEMNVSTLELGDSALYLCASSRTGTLNTEAFFGQGTRLTVV.

This clonotype occurred a few times. The CDR3, as DNA: TGTGCCAGCTCACAGGGGGCCCAAGAGACCCAGTACTTC. Amino acids: CASSQGAQETQYF. The chain has TRBV18 and TRBJ2-5; 7 nucleotides align to TRBD1. The CDR3 runs to 13 residues. CDR1 and CDR2 (germline): KGHSH, LQKENI. V shed 4 bases and J 1 base; nucleotides not matched to a gene: 0.

This clonotype was found a few times. Germline and junction disagree at one end, which may indicate a read error. The chain uses TRBV15 and TRBJ2-2, with TRBD2 as a possible D gene (5 bases). In germline, CDR1 is LNHNV, CDR2 YYDKDF (reference sequence). The CDR3 spans 14 residues. The CDR3 spells CATTRGTNTGELFF. The CDR3 DNA sequence: TGTGCCACCACCAGAGGGACGAACACCGGGGAGCTGTTTTTT.

J is TRBJ2-4 and V is TRBV28, with D unresolved. The CDR3 has 14 residues. Trimming removed 6 bases from V and 9 bases from J, with 18 bases in between. Per the germline V gene, CDR1 is MDHEN and CDR2 is SYDVKM. The CDR3 DNA reads TGTGCCAGCAGAAGAAGCATGAGCGCCAGCATTCAGTACTTC. Translation gives CASRRSMSASIQYF.